This is a list of T cell receptor beta chains from one sample in a study of blood T cell repertoires in COVID-19. Clones were read by immunoSEQ multiplex PCR, and TCRdb kept only the in-frame ones, dropping some. The sample yields about 40,000 clones, approximately 84% seen once. Sequenced sample: peripheral blood. These receptors all come from a man older than 75 with active or convalescent COVID-19. The CDR3 runs from the conserved cysteine through the conserved F or W. D genes are given only for firm matches. For some rows the clone size is stated as once, few or many, or as a class when expanded; others skip it.

D gene: .; clone size: .; J gene: TRBJ1-5; V gene: TRBV6-2/TRBV6-3; CDR3 DNA: TGTGCCAGCAGTTACCAGACAGGAGGACATCAGCCCCAGCATTTT; CDR3 protein: CASSYQTGGHQPQHF
D gene: TRBD1; clone size: .; J gene: TRBJ1-4; V gene: TRBV5-1; CDR3 DNA: TGCGCCAGCAGCCCCTGGACAGGGTATAATGAAAAACTGTTTTTT; CDR3 protein: CASSPWTGYNEKLFF
D gene: .; clone size: .; J gene: TRBJ1-3; V gene: TRBV18; CDR3 DNA: TGTGCCAGCTCACCCACCGAGGGTTCAACTGGAAACACCATATATTTT; CDR3 protein: CASSPTEGSTGNTIYF
D gene: TRBD1; clone size: .; J gene: TRBJ1-4; V gene: TRBV5-1; CDR3 DNA: TGCGCCAGCAGCCATGACAGGGGGCAAGATGAAAAACTGTTTTTT; CDR3 protein: CASSHDRGQDEKLFF
D gene: .; clone size: few; J gene: TRBJ2-7; V gene: TRBV6-5; CDR3 DNA: TGTGCCAGCGGGTCTAGCGCGGCCTACGAGCAGTACTTC; CDR3 protein: CASGSSAAYEQYF
D gene: .; clone size: few; J gene: TRBJ2-7; V gene: TRBV6-5; CDR3 DNA: TGTGCCAGCAGAGATAACAGGGTCGGCGAGCAGTACTTC; CDR3 protein: CASRDNRVGEQYF
D gene: .; clone size: .; J gene: TRBJ1-2; V gene: TRBV7-2; CDR3 DNA: TGTGCCAGCAGCTTAGATAGATATGGCTACACCTTC; CDR3 protein: CASSLDRYGYTF
D gene: TRBD1; clone size: .; J gene: TRBJ1-1; V gene: TRBV9; CDR3 DNA: TGTGCCAGCAGCGAGGGACAGGGGCTGAACACTGAAGCTTTCTTT; CDR3 protein: CASSEGQGLNTEAFF
D gene: TRBD1; clone size: .; J gene: TRBJ2-2; V gene: TRBV5-4; CDR3 DNA: TGTGCCAGCAGCCGGACGGGACAGGGAACCGGGGAGCTGTTTTTT; CDR3 protein: CASSRTGQGTGELFF
D gene: .; clone size: .; J gene: TRBJ2-2; V gene: TRBV19; CDR3 DNA: TGTGCCAGTAGTATAGTTAACAGGAGAAGGACCGGGGAGCTGTTTTTT; CDR3 protein: CASSIVNRRRTGELFF
D gene: .; clone size: .; J gene: TRBJ1-2; V gene: TRBV12-3/TRBV12-4; CDR3 DNA: TGTGCCAGCAGCACAGGGTTTCGGAATGGCTACACCTTC; CDR3 protein: CASSTGFRNGYTF
D gene: .; clone size: .; J gene: TRBJ1-4; V gene: TRBV4-3; CDR3 DNA: TGCGCCAGCAGCCAAGATTTCCGGTATTCGGAAAAACTGTTTTTT; CDR3 protein: CASSQDFRYSEKLFF
D gene: TRBD2; clone size: .; J gene: TRBJ2-7; V gene: TRBV11-2; CDR3 DNA: TGTGCCAGCAGCTCGAATCCCGGGACTAGATCCCGCGAGCAGTACTTC; CDR3 protein: CASSSNPGTRSREQYF
D gene: .; clone size: .; J gene: TRBJ2-3; V gene: TRBV19; CDR3 DNA: TGTGCCAGTAGCCCACGGGGGCGGGAGCTCTCAGATACGCAGTATTTT; CDR3 protein: CASSPRGRELSDTQYF
D gene: TRBD1; clone size: .; J gene: TRBJ1-6; V gene: TRBV27; CDR3 DNA: TGTGCCAGCAGTCCCTGGGACAGGGGGCTATCACCCCTCCACTTT; CDR3 protein: CASSPWDRGLSPLHF
D gene: .; clone size: .; J gene: TRBJ1-2; V gene: TRBV18; CDR3 DNA: TGTGCCAGCTCCCCAGATAGTGATGGCTACACCTTC; CDR3 protein: CASSPDSDGYTF
D gene: TRBD2; clone size: .; J gene: TRBJ2-1; V gene: TRBV30; CDR3 DNA: TGTGCCTGGAGTATTTCCAGGACTAGCGGCTCCTACAATGAGCAGTTCTTC; CDR3 protein: CAWSISRTSGSYNEQFF
D gene: TRBD1; clone size: .; J gene: TRBJ1-2; V gene: TRBV19; CDR3 DNA: TGTGCCAGTAGAAAGGACAGGCGAGGAACTTATGGCTACACCTTC; CDR3 protein: CASRKDRRGTYGYTF
D gene: .; clone size: few; J gene: TRBJ2-2; V gene: TRBV11-2; CDR3 DNA: TGTGCCAGCAGCTTCGAGCGCACCGGGGAGCTGTTTTTT; CDR3 protein: CASSFERTGELFF
D gene: .; clone size: .; J gene: TRBJ2-1; V gene: TRBV4-2; CDR3 DNA: TGTGCCAGCAGCCAAGATCACGGAGGGGGGGTTAACAATGAGCAGTTCTTC; CDR3 protein: CASSQDHGGGVNNEQFF
D gene: TRBD1; clone size: once; J gene: TRBJ2-3; V gene: TRBV7-2; CDR3 DNA: TGTGCCAGCAGCTTACATGGGACAGGGGGCACCACGCAGTATTTT; CDR3 protein: CASSLHGTGGTTQYF
D gene: TRBD1; clone size: .; J gene: TRBJ2-7; V gene: TRBV5-1; CDR3 DNA: TGCGCCAGCAGCTTGGAGCGCGGGACAGGGGAGTACGAGCAGTACTTC; CDR3 protein: CASSLERGTGEYEQYF
D gene: .; clone size: .; J gene: TRBJ1-5; V gene: TRBV6-1; CDR3 DNA: TGTGCCAGCAGTGAATTGAGGGATAGCAATCAGCCCCAGCATTTT; CDR3 protein: CASSELRDSNQPQHF
D gene: TRBD1; clone size: .; J gene: TRBJ1-3; V gene: TRBV18; CDR3 DNA: TGTGCCAGCTCACCAACAGATAACAGGGGTCCTGGAAACACCATATATTTT; CDR3 protein: CASSPTDNRGPGNTIYF
D gene: .; clone size: .; J gene: TRBJ1-1; V gene: TRBV9; CDR3 DNA: TGTGCCAGCAGTTTCGGGTCTGATGTCACTGAAGCTTTCTTT; CDR3 protein: CASSFGSDVTEAFF
D gene: TRBD2; clone size: .; J gene: TRBJ2-1; V gene: TRBV20-1; CDR3 DNA: TGCAGTGCTAGTGGGAAGCTGTGGGAGGGCCCTGAGCAGTTCTTC; CDR3 protein: CSASGKLWEGPEQFF
D gene: TRBD2; clone size: .; J gene: TRBJ2-7; V gene: TRBV15; CDR3 DNA: TGTGCCACCAGCAGAGAACCTAGCGGAGGACGCGGGGCCTACGAGCAGTACTTC; CDR3 protein: CATSREPSGGRGAYEQYF
D gene: .; clone size: .; J gene: TRBJ2-7; V gene: TRBV6-5; CDR3 DNA: TGTGCCAGCATGCCCAGACAGCCAGCCTACGAGCAGTACTTC; CDR3 protein: CASMPRQPAYEQYF